This T cell receptor beta chain was recorded in a study of Ad26.COV2.S vaccination and SARS-CoV-2 variants. Whole-study context: Recipients of Ad26.COV2.S got it intramuscularly, once or twice 56 days apart. Study conclusions and caveats: There was a possibility that the TCR breadth and depth analyses underestimated total T cell responses.

From germline, CDR1 is SGHNT and CDR2 YYREEE (reference sequence). This CDR3 contains 13 residues. Trimming cost V 1 base and J 2 bases, with 7 bases left between them. As to treatment: around 19 received Ad26.COV2.S at low or high dose, single or two shots; five or six received placebo; per-sample allocation not given. Sampling was done on day 63 after the first vaccine or placebo injection. This table comes from immunoSEQ multiplex PCR, and its TCRdb copy is limited to in-frame clones, with some not included. The sample yields more than 300,000 clones, 70% to 90% seen once. Concerning this clone itself: Its matching antigen is unknown.

The V gene is TRBV5-4, the J gene TRBJ2-7, with unresolved D. The sequences come from peripheral blood, collected in a trial of Ad26.COV2.S vaccine versus placebo. The clonotype originates from a person between 18 and 65 years old who received the Ad26.COV2.S COVID-19 vaccine or a placebo. The CDR3 here is CASSLFGPYEQYF. The CDR3 DNA is TGTGCCAGCAGCTTGTTCGGACCCTACGAGCAGTACTTC.